This TCR beta chain was captured by sequencing in a study of T-cell reconstitution after alpha-beta-depleted transplantation in children. CDR1 MDHEN and CDR2 SYDVKM come from the germline V gene. This CDR3 spans 17 amino acids. V shed 5 bases and J 3 bases; nucleotides not matched to a gene: 11. Library preparation (for TCRbeta) was performed with unique molecular identifiers. TCRdb analysed the PCR reads with MiXCR anew, one entry per CDR3 protein. The repertoire includes approximately 350,000 distinct CDR3 sequences, 10% of them detected once, and roughly 2.5% sits in the top ten. The sequence was obtained from a human donor who donated a stem cell graft to a child with acute lymphoblastic leukemia. The chain joins TRBV28 to TRBJ2-5; 11 nucleotides agree with TRBD2. The sample here was PBMCs from the stem cell graft donor, taken from the stem cell graft. The CDR3 is CASSGRTTGLAEETQYF. CDR3 coding DNA: TGTGCCAGCAGTGGACGGACCACGGGACTAGCGGAAGAGACCCAGTACTTC.